This TCR beta chain was identified in a study of Ad26.COV2.S vaccination and SARS-CoV-2 variants. The repertoire was sequenced with immunoSEQ multiplex PCR; TCRdb's copy has only in-frame clones and lacks some. The repertoire consists of about 480,000 clones, with roughly 85% occurring once and the leading ten covering over 10%. The treatment is: roughly 20 received Ad26.COV2.S at low or high dose, single or two shots; 5 received placebo; per-sample allocation not given. All samples were drawn on day 63, counting from the first vaccine or placebo injection. The donor's status was that of an adult aged 18-55 years in Boston. V lost 6 bases to trimming and J lost 7 bases, with 15 bases between them. There are 13 residues in the CDR3. Germline assignment: CDR1 LNHNV and CDR2 YYDKDF (reference sequence).

The sequencing used peripheral blood, collected in a trial of Ad26.COV2.S vaccine versus placebo. The receptor comes from a person aged 18-65 years who received the Ad26.COV2.S COVID-19 vaccine or a placebo. The chain uses TRBV15 and TRBJ2-5; D might be TRBD2 (5 bases). The CDR3 reads CATSWELKGTQYF. CDR3 in DNA: TGTGCCACCAGTTGGGAGCTAAAGGGGACCCAGTACTTC.